The 23 T cell receptor beta chains listed next were all sequenced from one sample in a study of long-term antiretroviral therapy in people with HIV (dated by TCRdb to about 2022). The immunoSEQ hsTCRB v3.0 assay was used at survey level resolution to sequence the TRB variable region. Held by TCRdb, this immuneACCESS table contains in-frame sequences only and omits some clones. Under half of the omission traces to an unresolved V gene where checked; the cause of the rest is unknown. Present in this sample are approximately 28,000 clones, nearly 85% of which were seen just once. The ten largest account for about 10% of the sample. The starting material was unsorted PBMCs, obtained 0.8 years before starting antiretroviral therapy. The source is a man in his late teens or twenties with HIV.

This clone was seen just once. V is TRBV19 and J is TRBJ1-1; D is unclear. Per the germline V gene, CDR1 is LNHDA and CDR2 is SQIVND (reference sequence). Trimming took off 3 bases at V and 1 base at J, with 9 bases between the two ends. CDR3 length: 14 residues. As DNA, the CDR3 is TGTGCCAGTAGTATTAACGGCCAGAACACTGAAGCTTTCTTT. This translates into CASSINGQNTEAFF.

This chain connects TRBV11-2 to TRBJ2-3; D is perhaps TRBD2 (5 bases). V was clipped by 3 bases and J by 1 base, with 11 bases between them. Germline CDR1 and CDR2: SGHAT and FQNNGV. The CDR3 runs to 15 residues. The CDR3 nucleotides are TGTGCCAGCAGCTTTATGCGGGCCGGCACAGATACGCAGTATTTT. Translation gives CASSFMRAGTDTQYF.

V and J are TRBV5-1 and TRBJ2-7, with 8 positions matching TRBD1. From germline, CDR1 is SGHRS and CDR2 YFSETQ. This CDR3 spans 16 amino acids. With 0 bases clipped from V and 2 bases from J, the junction kept 7 bases outside the gene matches. The CDR3 bases are TGCGCCAGCAGCTTGGCCGACCGGGACAGGACCTACGAGCAGTACTTC. Protein product: CASSLADRDRTYEQYF.

The chain has TRBV7-9 and TRBJ1-4; no clear D. Germline lookup yields CDR1 SEHNR and CDR2 FQNEAQ (reference sequence). This CDR3 has 13 amino acids. V was trimmed by 0 bases and J by 5 bases, leaving 4 bases between them. CDR3 nucleotides: TGTGCCAGCAGCTTAGCAGGGAATGAAAAACTGTTTTTT. It codes for CASSLAGNEKLFF.

The chain combines TRBV20-1 with TRBJ2-5; D is undetermined. Germline V gives CDR1 DFQATT, CDR2 SNEGSKA (reference sequence). V was cut by 7 bases and J by 5 bases, with 11 bases left in between. This CDR3 has 11 residues. The CDR3 loop is CSVSVRETQYF. DNA for the CDR3: TGCAGTGTAAGCGTCAGGGAGACCCAGTACTTC.

V is TRBV29-1 and J is TRBJ2-5; a weak D match, TRBD2 (5 bases). The CDR3 totals 12 residues. With 6 bases removed from V and 4 bases from J, the gap between germline ends came to 12 bases. The germline CDR1 and CDR2 sequences are SQVTM and ANQGSEA. The CDR3 sequence: CSVVDSVETQYF. CDR3 bases: TGCAGCGTCGTCGATAGCGTAGAGACCCAGTACTTC. The full variable domain, completed using reference TRBV29-1 and TRBJ2-5, is SAVISQKPSRDICQRGTSLTIQCQVDSQVTMMFWYRQQPGQSLTLIATANQGSEATYESGFVIDKFPISRPNLTFSTLTVSNMSPEDSSIYLCSVVDSVETQYFGPGTRLLVL.

The chain couples TRBV27 to TRBJ2-7; no firm D call. Trimming pared 0 bases from V and 2 bases from J, leaving 14 bases between. Per the germline V gene, CDR1 is MNHEY and CDR2 is SMNVEV (reference sequence). The CDR3 length is 16 residues. Here the CDR3 reads CASSLSPPFGPYEQYF. In DNA, the CDR3 is TGTGCCAGCAGTTTATCTCCCCCATTTGGGCCCTACGAGCAGTACTTC.

The chain has TRBV11-2 and TRBJ2-7, with 8 bases identical to TRBD1. The CDR3 sequence is 14 residues long. Germline V gives CDR1 SGHAT, CDR2 FQNNGV. The V segment lost 2 bases and the J segment 3 bases; nucleotides outside the gene matches: 3. The CDR3 nucleotides read TGTGCCAGCAGCTTACGGACAGGGAACTACGAGCAGTACTTC. Translating it yields CASSLRTGNYEQYF.

Only one count was recorded for this clone. V usage is TRBV7-9 and J usage is TRBJ2-7; 10 positions agree with TRBD1. Trimming at V came to 1 base and at J to 4 bases, leaving 7 bases not matched to a gene. Per germline, CDR1 SEHNR and CDR2 FQNEAQ (reference sequence). This CDR3 comprises 16 residues. CDR3 protein: CASSLEAGQGKYEQYF. The CDR3, as DNA: TGTGCCAGCAGCTTAGAGGCGGGACAGGGGAAATACGAGCAGTACTTC.

The chain joins TRBV7-2 to TRBJ2-7; 9 bases line up with TRBD2. J lost 3 bases, V lost 5 bases, and 8 bases had no gene match. Germline V CDR1 and CDR2: SGHTA, FQGNSA. This CDR3 spans 15 amino acids. As DNA, the CDR3 is TGTGCCAGCAGCCACGCGGCGGGGGGGGACTACGAGCAGTACTTC. Translated: CASSHAAGGDYEQYF.

This chain joins TRBV4-2 and TRBJ2-2, with D perhaps assigned TRBD1 or TRBD2 (5 bases each). This CDR3 has 16 amino acids. Germline V gene data show CDR1 as LGHNA and CDR2 as YNFKEQ. V shed 0 bases and J shed 7 bases, with 15 bases lying between them. The CDR3 nucleotides read TGTGCCAGCAGCCAAGATACTATAGGGACGGTCGGGGAGCTGTTTTTT. It is translated as CASSQDTIGTVGELFF.

The V gene is TRBV5-4, the J gene TRBJ1-1; a possible D gene is TRBD1 (5 bases). Germline assignment: CDR1 SGHNT and CDR2 YYREEE (reference sequence). Trimming took off 2 bases at V and 3 bases at J, with 14 bases between the two ends. The CDR3 spans 15 residues. The CDR3 region is CASSFTRGGDTEAFF. CDR3 DNA: TGTGCCAGCAGCTTCACGAGGGGAGGAGACACTGAAGCTTTCTTT.

V is TRBV10-3 and J is TRBJ2-7; D possibly matches TRBD1 or TRBD2 (5 bases each). V lost 6 bases and J 1 base, leaving 16 bases between the germline ends. Germline CDR1 is ENHRY and CDR2 is SYGVKD. The CDR3 has 15 amino acids. The CDR3 DNA follows: TGTGCCATCAGGGGGGACCGAAGGGGATCCTACGAGCAGTACTTC. This gives the protein CAIRGDRRGSYEQYF.

To note about this clone: The sample carries other DNA sequences with the same CDR3. The rearrangement links TRBV9 to TRBJ2-7; unclear D gene. Per the germline V gene, CDR1 is SGDLS and CDR2 is YYNGEE. Trimming pared 0 bases from V and 0 bases from J, leaving 13 bases between. The CDR3 totals 16 residues. The CDR3 nucleotides are TGTGCCAGCAGCGTAGGCCCCGACGGAAGCTCCTACGAGCAGTACTTC. This codes for CASSVGPDGSSYEQYF.

This chain joins TRBV11-1 and TRBJ2-1; 8 bases fit TRBD1. CDR1 and CDR2 (germline): SGHAT, FQDESV (reference sequence). The V segment lost 5 bases and the J segment 4 bases; nucleotides outside the gene matches: 7. The CDR3 is 15 amino acids. CDR3 sequence: CASSQGTGPYNEQFF. The CDR3 DNA follows: TGTGCCAGCAGCCAAGGGACAGGACCGTACAATGAGCAGTTCTTC.

For the CDR3, the DNA is TGTGCCAGCAGCTTGGGCGCGGTACCGCACACAGATACGCAGTATTTT. It is translated as CASSLGAVPHTDTQYF. The chain links TRBV11-1 to TRBJ2-3; D is unclear. Germline CDR1 SGHAT, CDR2 FQDESV (reference sequence). The V end was cut by 3 bases, the J end by 2 bases, with 15 bases between. The CDR3 length is 16 residues.

This clone was seen just once. This chain links TRBV6-5 with TRBJ2-1, with unresolved D. Trimming removed 0 bases at V and 4 bases at J, with 10 bases between. Germline CDR1 reads MNHEY; CDR2 reads SVGAGI. The CDR3 contains 15 residues. The DNA for the CDR3 is TGTGCCAGCAGTTACTCGACGGACGCATACAATGAGCAGTTCTTC. Amino acid sequence: CASSYSTDAYNEQFF.

This clone turned up a few times. V gene TRBV18 combines with J gene TRBJ1-6, with D unclear. V lost 3 bases and J lost 13, with 10 bases in between. This CDR3 is built from 12 residues. Germline V gene data show CDR1 as KGHSH and CDR2 as LQKENI. The CDR3 spells CASSPQNGPLHF. The CDR3 DNA follows: TGTGCCAGCTCACCCCAAAACGGGCCCCTCCACTTT.

The chain employs TRBV4-2 and TRBJ2-1; TRBD2 agrees at 11 bases. This CDR3 region has 16 residues. From germline, CDR1 is LGHNA and CDR2 YNFKEQ. V shed 2 bases, J shed 7 bases, and the junction held 7 bases outside the gene matches. The CDR3 is CASSQPPSGRLNEQFF. In nucleotides, the CDR3 is TGTGCCAGCAGCCAACCCCCTAGCGGGAGGCTAAATGAGCAGTTCTTC.

This clone was found a few times. Other DNA sequences of this sample code for an identical CDR3. The chain joins TRBV27 to TRBJ2-3; D is ambiguous. The V end lost 3 bases, the J end lost 0 bases, and 10 bases lay between the germline ends. This CDR3 contains 15 residues. Germline V gene lookup returns CDR1 MNHEY and CDR2 SMNVEV (reference sequence). CDR3 protein: CASSLGSSSTDTQYF. The CDR3 DNA is TGTGCCAGCAGTTTGGGCAGTTCTAGCACAGATACGCAGTATTTT.

This clone was seen only once. The chain carries TRBV30 and TRBJ2-1; D may be TRBD1 (6 bases). The germline V gene has CDR1 GTSNPN and CDR2 SVGIG (reference sequence). V lost 3 bases to trimming and J lost 11 bases, with 17 bases between them. The CDR3 is 13 amino acids. This chain's CDR3 is CAWSPPIRGQQFF. As DNA, the CDR3 is TGTGCCTGGAGCCCCCCCATCAGGGGCCAGCAGTTCTTC.

This clone was found once. V gene TRBV6-5 combines with J gene TRBJ1-2, with D maybe TRBD1 (6 bases). Germline-derived CDR1 and CDR2 are MNHEY and SVGAGI. Trimming took off 4 bases at V and 0 bases at J, with 15 bases between the two ends. The CDR3 extends over 16 amino acids. This CDR3 reads CASSSFGQRANYGYTF. In DNA, the CDR3 is TGTGCCAGCAGTTCCTTTGGACAGCGAGCTAACTATGGCTACACCTTC.

V usage is TRBV7-9 and J usage is TRBJ2-3; 10 bases match TRBD1. Germline V CDR1 and CDR2: SEHNR, FQNEAQ (reference sequence). Losses at the gene ends were 5 bases for V and 1 base for J; bases not matched to a gene: 3. The CDR3 is 15 residues long. Here the CDR3 reads CASSRGTGGTDTQYF. DNA for the CDR3: TGTGCCAGCAGCCGGGGGACAGGGGGCACAGATACGCAGTATTTT.